The entry below describes one T cell receptor (beta chain). Its antigen is still unknown. This CDR3 has 12 residues. Germline-derived CDR1 and CDR2 are SQVTM and ANQGSEA. The data belong to a study of cytomegalovirus exposure and HLA in healthy donors. PCR involved 60 Vbeta and 13 Jbeta primers. TCRdb's table, derived via immunoSEQ multiplex PCR, lists solely in-frame clones and lacks some. This table lists approximately 100,000 clones. Study-wide results and caveats: Both high specificity and high sensitivity reportedly marked the classifier's diagnosis of cytomegalovirus status. For most TCR beta V segments, an earlier analysis put the productive rate at about 87% or about 30% of the time. Clonal expansion was found to be greater in HLA-associated TCR beta chains than in equally common others in a later analysis. Analyzed later, most CMV-associated TCR beta chains appeared HLA-restricted.

The rearrangement links TRBV29-1 to TRBJ2-5, with 8 bases fitting TRBD2. The sample comprised PBMCs. The TCR sequence derives from a middle-aged man in good health and CMV-seronegative. CDR3 protein: CSTLAVQETQYF. The CDR3 region has the DNA TGCAGTACACTAGCGGTCCAAGAGACCCAGTACTTC.